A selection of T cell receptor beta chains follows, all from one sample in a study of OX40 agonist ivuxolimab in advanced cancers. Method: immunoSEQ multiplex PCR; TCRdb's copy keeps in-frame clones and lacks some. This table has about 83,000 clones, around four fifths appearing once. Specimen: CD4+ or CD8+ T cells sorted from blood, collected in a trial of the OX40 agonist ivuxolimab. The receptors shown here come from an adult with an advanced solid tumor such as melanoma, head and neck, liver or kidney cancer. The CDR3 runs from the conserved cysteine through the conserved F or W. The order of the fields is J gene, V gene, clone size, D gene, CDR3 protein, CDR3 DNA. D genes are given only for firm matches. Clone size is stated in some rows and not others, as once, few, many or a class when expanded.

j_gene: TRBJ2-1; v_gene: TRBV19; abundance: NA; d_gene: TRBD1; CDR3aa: CASRFGQGGEQFF; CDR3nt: TGTGCCAGTAGATTCGGACAGGGCGGTGAGCAGTTCTTC
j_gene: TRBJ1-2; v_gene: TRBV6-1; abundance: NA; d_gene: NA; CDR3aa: CASSEGAVYGYTF; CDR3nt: TGTGCCAGCAGTGAGGGGGCAGTCTATGGCTACACCTTC
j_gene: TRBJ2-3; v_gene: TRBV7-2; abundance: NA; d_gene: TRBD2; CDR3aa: CASSPRRTSSTDTQYF; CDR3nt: TGTGCCAGCAGCCCCCGCAGGACTAGTAGCACAGATACGCAGTATTTT
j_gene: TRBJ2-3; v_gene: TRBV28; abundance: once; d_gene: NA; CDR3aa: CASSSGSGQRTDTQYF; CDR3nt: TGTGCCAGCAGTTCGGGGTCCGGACAACGCACAGATACGCAGTATTTT
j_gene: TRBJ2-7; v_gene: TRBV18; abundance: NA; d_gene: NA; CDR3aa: CASSPRATGSYEQYF; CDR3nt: TGTGCCAGCTCACCACGGGCCACCGGGAGCTACGAGCAGTACTTC
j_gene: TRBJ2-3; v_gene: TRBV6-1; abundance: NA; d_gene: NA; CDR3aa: CASSLGDTQYF; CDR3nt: TGTGCCAGCAGCCTTGGAGATACGCAGTATTTT
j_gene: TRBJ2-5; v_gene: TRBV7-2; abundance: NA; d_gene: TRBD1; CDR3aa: CASSSRTGTETQYF; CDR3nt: TGTGCCAGCAGCTCCCGGACAGGGACGGAGACCCAGTACTTC
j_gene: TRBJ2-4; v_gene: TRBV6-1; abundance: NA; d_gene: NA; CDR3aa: CASSRGLEINIQYF; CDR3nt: TGTGCCAGCTCAAGGGGGTTAGAGATCAACATTCAGTACTTC
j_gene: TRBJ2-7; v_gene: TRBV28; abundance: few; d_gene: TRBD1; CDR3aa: CASSSPGGSSYEQYF; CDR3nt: TGTGCCAGCAGTTCCCCAGGGGGTTCCTCCTACGAGCAGTACTTC
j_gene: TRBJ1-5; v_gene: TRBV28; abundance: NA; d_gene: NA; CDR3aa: CASSPPQRGQPQHF; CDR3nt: TGTGCCAGCAGTCCTCCACAGAGGGGACAGCCCCAGCATTTT
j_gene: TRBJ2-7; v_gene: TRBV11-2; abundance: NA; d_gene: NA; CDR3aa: CASSPGEEQYF; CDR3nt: TGTGCCAGCAGCCCCGGAGAAGAGCAGTACTTC
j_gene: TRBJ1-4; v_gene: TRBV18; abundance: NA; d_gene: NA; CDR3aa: CASSPYGEDEKLFF; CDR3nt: TGTGCCAGCTCACCGTATGGGGAGGACGAAAAACTGTTTTTT
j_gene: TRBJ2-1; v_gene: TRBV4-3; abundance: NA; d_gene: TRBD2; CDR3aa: CASSPQLAGAGNEQFF; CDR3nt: TGCGCCAGCAGCCCACAACTAGCGGGGGCGGGCAATGAGCAGTTCTTC
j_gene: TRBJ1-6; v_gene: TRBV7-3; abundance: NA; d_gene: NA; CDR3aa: CASSVNSYNSPLHF; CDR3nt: TGTGCCAGCTCCGTCAACTCCTATAATTCACCCCTCCACTTT
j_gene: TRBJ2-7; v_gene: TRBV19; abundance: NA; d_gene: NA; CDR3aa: CASSRNRDYEQYF; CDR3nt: TGTGCCAGTAGCCGGAATCGGGATTACGAGCAGTACTTC
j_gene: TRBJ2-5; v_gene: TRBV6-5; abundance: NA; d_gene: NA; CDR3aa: CASSSSRETQYF; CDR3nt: TGTGCCAGCAGTTCCTCTAGGGAGACCCAGTACTTC